Sequencing of this T cell receptor beta chain was carried out in a study of T cells after yellow fever vaccination. General study results and limits: It was a small share of clonotypes that appeared in both CD4 and CD8 compartments. Highly abundant clonotypes carried over from the bulk population could end up in FACS-sorted repertoires as contaminants. Boosting was followed by the reappearance of most primary-vaccination clones (roughly 96% CD4, roughly 90% CD8).

Per germline, CDR1 MNHEY and CDR2 SMNVEV (reference sequence). The CDR3 is 15 residues long. Trimming stripped 6 bases from V and 2 bases from J, with 16 bases between. TCR cDNA was made by 5'RACE template switching, adding a universal primer site and UMIs. Each CDR3 protein is one row after TCRdb ran MiXCR on the 5' RACE reads. Of about 630,000 distinct CDR3 sequences listed, around 12% are singletons. In the case of this clonotype: Antigen unknown.

The sequencing used PBMCs, collected on the day of the yellow fever booster vaccination. This TCR derives from a man aged 25-45 years who received the YFV17D yellow fever vaccine. The chain is built from TRBV27 and TRBJ2-5, with D possibly matching TRBD2 (5 bases). CDR3 amino acids: CASSRSRRPQETQYF. CDR3 DNA sequence: TGTGCCAGCAGCCGATCTCGGAGGCCTCAAGAGACCCAGTACTTC.